The rows below give T cell receptor beta chains drawn from one sample of a study of T cell responses to AZD1222 COVID-19 vaccine. Repertoires were generated with immunoSEQ multiplex PCR, while TCRdb's copy carries only in-frame clones and drops some. The sample has approximately 67,000 clones, 70% to 90% seen once. Sequencing was performed on peripheral blood, taken on day 0 of AZD1222 vaccination. The receptors stem from an adult in good health. Both conserved end residues are part of each CDR3. Each record gives: CDR3 protein, D gene, V gene, J gene. The D gene is left open where the match is weak.

CASSFLAGGPADTQYF	TRBD2	TRBV9	TRBJ2-3
CASSPPTSGGETQYF	TRBD2	TRBV3-1/TRBV3-2	TRBJ2-5
CASSLDHRMEEKLFF	NA	TRBV11-2	TRBJ1-4
CASSPRRPGELFF	NA	TRBV28	TRBJ1-4
CATSTGAGYAGYTF	NA	TRBV15	TRBJ1-2
CAWSVDARNNEQFF	NA	TRBV30	TRBJ2-1
CASRKTGDSNQPQHF	NA	TRBV4-1	TRBJ1-5
CSVRQLYEQYF	NA	TRBV20-1	TRBJ2-7
CATSRDVGQGGDNQPQHF	NA	TRBV15	TRBJ1-5
CASSRETQYF	NA	TRBV12-3/TRBV12-4	TRBJ2-5
CASSPPGGRRTGELFF	TRBD2	TRBV7-9	TRBJ2-2
CAWRGPQLNQPQHF	NA	TRBV30	TRBJ1-5
CASSSRQVRQPQHF	NA	TRBV28	TRBJ1-5